This entry describes one TCR beta chain. Its target is not known. Extraction of total RNA produced a minimum of 5 micrograms from each sample. From germline, CDR1 is SNHLY and CDR2 FYNNEI. CDR3 length equals 15 residues. V lost 4 bases to trimming and J lost 3 bases, with 15 bases between them. PCR was performed a second time for about 6 to 12 cycles using a sample-barcoded 5' primer and a J-beta primer mix. Via MiXCR, TCRdb re-called the 5' RACE reads, giving one row per CDR3 protein. The data contain 650,000 to 700,000 distinct CDR3 sequences, over 40% of them singletons. This record comes from a study of blood T cells in healthy people across ages. Study-wide points: The fall in TCR beta diversity per million T cells was roughly linear with age. Fewer expanded clones and more diversity marked long-lived versus aged donors. CMV status of donors was unknown, possibly confounding expanded clonotype changes.

The receptor's source is an elderly woman in good health. Sequencing input: blood. This chain connects TRBV2 to TRBJ1-1; D is perhaps TRBD1 (5 bases). The CDR3 region is CASSVLNRDHTEAFF. DNA of the CDR3: TGTGCCAGCAGTGTATTGAACCGGGACCACACTGAAGCTTTCTTT.